The T cell receptor beta chain described here comes from a study of blood T cell repertoires in COVID-19 (dated by TCRdb to about 2020). Background on the whole study: The collaborator samples originated in the United States, Italy and Spain and spanned the acute and convalescent phases of COVID-19. The prospective study material was composed of cDNA or gDNA derived from T cells, B-cell-depleted T cells, or PBMCs. The dataset comprised deeply sampled blood TCRbeta repertoires from subjects exposed to, actively infected with, or recovered from COVID-19. The repertoires were released in a freely available public database intended as a resource for research on the immune response to SARS-CoV-2. Samples came from the ongoing ImmuneRACE study (first 160 participants) plus 1,254 subjects from 6 global collaborators. A de-identified subject ID, COVID-19 status, age in years and sex were almost always included in the sample metadata. Where HLA class I and class II types were available, the types were taken from metadata supplied by the sample provider, not from assay-based typing.

TCRbeta CDR3 regions were amplified from genomic DNA by means of the immunoSEQ Assay, a bias-controlled multiplex PCR. For the original study's pipeline: Nucleated cell counts per sample were estimated from amplification of reference gene primers within the assay. To quantify the absolute abundance of each unique TCRbeta CDR3 rearrangement, sequence reads were collapsed and filtered. Productive Simpson clonality was computed per sample as the square root of Simpson's diversity index over productive rearrangements. In its TCRdb copy, this immuneACCESS table keeps in-frame sequences only and misses some clones. Where compared with another copy, unresolved V genes explain less than half of these, and the others have no known cause. V, J and clone size are taken as reported in that table, and D and trimming were inferred from the DNA itself. The sample profile shows more than 70,000 clones; roughly 84% of them were found once. In total, the top ten clones hold about 20% of the sample.

Remarks on this clone: Its antigen is not yet known. One base away there is no much larger clone; base qualities are not given.

What the study reported, not specific to this receptor: The quantity of clinical and demographic metadata differed by source and by participant and was supplied without curation.

Counted from cysteine to phenylalanine, this CDR3 has 14 amino acids. The read is trimmed to its CDR3 DNA, 42 bases read in frame from base 1. The germline V end is reduced by 4 bases and the J end by 8 bases; junction bases left unmatched: 7. The germline V gene supplies CDR1 MNHEY and CDR2 SVGAGI. The collaborating institutions used their own protocols to collect whole blood in K2EDTA tubes. For TCRbeta analysis, collaborators shipped samples as frozen whole blood, isolated PBMCs, or DNA extracted from either of those sample types. The rearrangement joined TRBV6-5 to TRBJ1-4; 7 bases in the middle match TRBD1. Sequenced material: peripheral blood. This receptor was identified in a woman of 80 years or more in a cohort sampled during active or convalescent COVID-19. The DNA sequence is as follows: TGTGCCAGCAGTTTTGACAGGGCCTACGAAAAACTGTTTTTT. Its product reads: CASSFDRAYEKLFF.